These 15 T cell receptor beta chains came from one sample sequenced in a study of human T cells and chemical hapten exposure. TCRdb analysed the RACE reads with MiXCR anew, one entry per CDR3 protein. The repertoire holds fewer than 300,000 distinct CDR3 sequences, with roughly 7.4% as singletons. Documented time point: pre-sensitization, week 0. Treatment described: therapeutic diphenylcyclopropenone sensitization with weekly scalp DPC. This specimen consisted of whole blood, obtained in connection with sensitization to the hapten diphenylcyclopropenone (DPC). These receptors came from a man aged 18 to 35 with alopecia areata. Some clones in this sample may be carry-over from other donors' samples.

The genes are TRBV6-1 and TRBJ2-7; 7 nucleotides line up with TRBD2. CDR3 length: 15 amino acids. V trimming: 6 bases; J trimming: 6 bases; junction bases outside the gene matches: 14. Germline values: CDR1 MNHNS, CDR2 SASEGT. The CDR3 here is CASSAWDYLILEQYV. The CDR3 DNA follows: TGTGCCAGCAGCGCGTGGGACTATCTTATCCTCGAGCAGTACGTC.

This clonotype was detected only a few times. The chain employs TRBV5-1 and TRBJ1-1; 8 bases map to TRBD1. The CDR3 runs 13 residues. Germline V gives CDR1 SGHRS, CDR2 YFSETQ. V trimming: 4 bases; J trimming: 4 bases; junction bases outside the gene matches: 3. The CDR3: CASSIDRGTEAFF. The DNA for the CDR3 is TGCGCCAGCAGCATAGACAGGGGCACTGAAGCTTTCTTT.

The V gene is TRBV25-1, the J gene TRBJ1-2, with TRBD1 as a possible D gene (6 bases). This CDR3 region has 14 residues. V gave up 3 bases and J gave up 3 bases, with 11 bases separating them. Germline CDR1 is MGHDK and CDR2 is SYGVNS. CDR3 nucleotide sequence: TGTGCCAGCAGTGACGTGACAGGCTACTATGGCTACACCTTC. Protein: CASSDVTGYYGYTF.

In this sample, this clonotype turned up a few times. V usage is TRBV5-6 and J usage is TRBJ2-3; perhaps D is TRBD1 or TRBD2 (6 bases each). This CDR3 contains 15 residues. Germline V gene data show CDR1 as SGHDT and CDR2 as YYEEEE. Trimming took off 4 bases at V and 4 bases at J, with 16 bases between the two ends. The CDR3 here is CASSLNGGFPDTQYF. The CDR3 DNA is TGTGCCAGCAGCCTTAACGGGGGCTTCCCAGATACGCAGTATTTT.

This clonotype was detected many times. The V and J genes are TRBV7-2 and TRBJ2-3, with TRBD1 as a possible D gene (6 bases). This CDR3 is built from 16 residues. Trimming stripped 4 bases from V and 5 bases from J, with 19 bases between. Per the germline V gene, CDR1 is SGHTA and CDR2 is FQGNSA. As DNA, the CDR3 is TGTGCCAGCAGCTGGGGGCAAGCGAGGGGTGAAGATACGCAGTATTTT. Translating gives CASSWGQARGEDTQYF.

Many counts were recorded for this clonotype. V is TRBV3-1 and J is TRBJ1-1; tentative D call: TRBD1 (5 bases). Looked up from germline, CDR1 is LGHDT and CDR2 is YNNKEL (reference sequence). The V end was cut by 2 bases, the J end by 3 bases, with 13 bases between. The CDR3 runs 15 residues. The CDR3 nucleotides read TGTGCCAGCAGCCAACTTGACGGGGGTTACACTGAAGCTTTCTTT. It yields the protein CASSQLDGGYTEAFF.

Ten or more counts support this clonotype. The chain couples TRBV10-3 to TRBJ1-4, with D tentatively TRBD1 (5 bases). V was clipped by 6 bases and J by 0 bases, with 14 bases between them. Germline V CDR1 and CDR2: ENHRY, SYGVKD. This CDR3 is 16 amino acids long. CDR3 in amino acids: CAIRPGSLATNEKLFF. CDR3 DNA sequence: TGTGCCATCAGACCAGGGAGCCTTGCAACTAATGAAAAACTGTTTTTT.

V is TRBV12-3 or TRBV12-4 and J is TRBJ1-2, with D possibly TRBD1 on 5 matching bases. Between the trimmed V and J ends, which lost 3 bases and 8 bases, there was a span of 13 bases. The CDR3 is 13 residues long. DNA of the CDR3: TGTGCCAGCAGTTTTCATTCAGGGATCGGCTACACCTTC. Its protein is CASSFHSGIGYTF.

The chain is built from TRBV7-3 and TRBJ2-3, with D unclear. The germline V and J ends were trimmed by 0 bases and 3 bases, with 10 bases remaining between them. Germline-derived CDR1 and CDR2 are SGHTA and FQGTGA. The CDR3 is 15 amino acids. The CDR3 DNA reads as TGTGCCAGCAGCTTAACCGGCGCGCCTACAGATACGCAGTATTTT. Translated: CASSLTGAPTDTQYF. The entire variable domain, with the rest obtained from reference TRBV7-3 and TRBJ2-3, is as follows: GAGVSQTPSNKVTEKGKYVELRCDPISGHTALYWYRQSLGQGPEFLIYFQGTGAADDSGLPNDRFFAVRPEGSVSTLKIQRTERGDSAVYLCASSLTGAPTDTQYFGPGTRLTVL.

This clonotype was detected ten times or more. Germline and junction disagree at one end, which may indicate a read error. The genes are TRBV12-3 or TRBV12-4 and TRBJ1-1; D is ambiguous. The CDR3 consists of 12 residues. The CDR3 sequence: CASSLGYTEAFF. The CDR3 DNA reads as TGTGCCAGCAGCTTAGGGTACACTGAAGCTTTCTTT.

The rearrangement uses TRBV25-1 and TRBJ1-2; D gene unclear. V lost 5 bases and J lost 4, with 11 bases in between. Germline V gene data show CDR1 as MGHDK and CDR2 as SYGVNS. CDR3 length: 13 residues. The CDR3 bases are TGTGCCAGCAGTATCGACCCCTTCTATGGCTACACCTTC. It is translated as CASSIDPFYGYTF.

This chain links TRBV20-1 with TRBJ2-7; D is perhaps TRBD1 or TRBD2 (6 bases each). The CDR3 covers 13 residues. The ends were cut back, 3 bases at V and 9 bases at J, with 18 bases in the middle. Germline CDR1 is DFQATT and CDR2 is SNEGSKA (reference sequence). The CDR3 sequence is CSARRQVDGGQYF. The CDR3 DNA follows: TGCAGTGCTAGGAGACAGGTTGACGGGGGGCAGTACTTC.

This clonotype was seen ten or more times. The genes are TRBV6-1 and TRBJ2-5; D not resolved. Trimming shortened V by 0 bases and J by 0 bases, and 14 bases separated the two germline ends. The CDR3 extends over 17 amino acids. Germline assignment: CDR1 MNHNS and CDR2 SASEGT. The CDR3 region is CASSEAARSVYQETQYF. CDR3 nucleotide sequence: TGTGCCAGCAGTGAAGCGGCTAGGTCAGTGTACCAAGAGACCCAGTACTTC.

This clonotype was detected only a few times. This chain connects TRBV9 to TRBJ1-2; 8 bases match TRBD1. The CDR3 length is 15 residues. J was trimmed by 8 bases and V by 4 bases; bases with no gene match: 13. Germline V gene sequence: CDR1 SGDLS, CDR2 YYNGEE. Here the CDR3 DNA reads TGTGCCAGCAGCACGACGGGACAGGCCATTGGAGGCTACACCTTC. This gives the protein CASSTTGQAIGGYTF.

This clonotype was counted between two and nine times. The rearrangement uses TRBV9 and TRBJ2-3, with D unresolved. V was clipped by 0 bases and J by 0 bases, with 2 bases between them. The CDR3 totals 13 residues. CDR1 is SGDLS, CDR2 YYNGEE, per germline. The CDR3 DNA sequence: TGTGCCAGCAGCGTAGTTAGCACAGATACGCAGTATTTT. Translation: CASSVVSTDTQYF.